This TCR beta chain is drawn from a study of TIL therapy for anti-PD-1-resistant metastatic lung cancer. Background on the study: A handful of tumors were EGFR-mutant and two were ALK-rearranged.

Germline values: CDR1 SQVTM, CDR2 ANQGSEA. V lost 7 bases and J lost 0, with 9 bases in between. This CDR3 has 12 residues. Regarding time point: pre-treatment sample, taken before nivolumab and TIL therapy. Pleural nodules or supraclavicular lymph nodes made up most of the excised metastases sampled. This clone is labeled medium-sized. This was the immunoSEQ v3 assay. TCRdb's table, derived via immunoSEQ multiplex PCR, lists solely in-frame clones and lacks some. This table has about 48,000 clones, less than 75% appearing once. This receptor was obtained from a person aged 25 to 79 with non-small cell lung cancer. The chain employs TRBV29-1 and TRBJ1-1; D is uncertain. The material sequenced was tumor tissue, taken at baseline. As DNA, the CDR3 is TGCAGCGCCGGACGCCTGAACACTGAAGCTTTCTTT. It specifies CSAGRLNTEAFF.